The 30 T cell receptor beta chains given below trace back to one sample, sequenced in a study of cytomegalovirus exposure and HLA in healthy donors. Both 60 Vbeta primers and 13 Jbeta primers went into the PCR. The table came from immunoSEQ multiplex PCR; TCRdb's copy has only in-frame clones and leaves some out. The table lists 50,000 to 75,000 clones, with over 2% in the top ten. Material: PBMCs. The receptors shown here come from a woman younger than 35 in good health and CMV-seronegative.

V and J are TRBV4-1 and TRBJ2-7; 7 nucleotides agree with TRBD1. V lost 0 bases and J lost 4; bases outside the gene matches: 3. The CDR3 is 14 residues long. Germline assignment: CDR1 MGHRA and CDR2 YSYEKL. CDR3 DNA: TGCGCCAGCAGCCAAGATCGGGACAGATACGAGCAGTACTTC. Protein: CASSQDRDRYEQYF.

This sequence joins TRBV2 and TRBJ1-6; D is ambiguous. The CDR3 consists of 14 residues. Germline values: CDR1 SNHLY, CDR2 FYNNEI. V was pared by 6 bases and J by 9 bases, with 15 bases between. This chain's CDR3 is CASSSGRGSSPLHF. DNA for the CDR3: TGTGCCAGCAGCTCGGGTCGAGGCAGTTCACCCCTCCACTTT. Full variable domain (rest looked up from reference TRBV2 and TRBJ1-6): EPEVTQTPSHQVTQMGQEVILRCVPISNHLYFYWYRQILGQKVEFLVSFYNNEISEKSEIFDDQFSVERPDGSNFTLKIRSTKLEDSAMYFCASSSGRGSSPLHFGNGTRLTVT.

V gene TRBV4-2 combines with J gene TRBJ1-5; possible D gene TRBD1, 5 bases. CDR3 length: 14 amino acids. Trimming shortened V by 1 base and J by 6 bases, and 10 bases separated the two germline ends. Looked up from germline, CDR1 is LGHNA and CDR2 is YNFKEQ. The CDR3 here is CASSQGRGIQPQHF. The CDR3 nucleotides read TGTGCCAGCAGCCAAGGCCGGGGGATTCAGCCCCAGCATTTT.

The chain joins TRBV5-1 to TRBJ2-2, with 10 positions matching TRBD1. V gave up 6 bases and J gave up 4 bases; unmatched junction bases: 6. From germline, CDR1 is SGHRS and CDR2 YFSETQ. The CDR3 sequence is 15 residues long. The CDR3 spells CASTSTGGSTGELFF. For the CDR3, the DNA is TGCGCCAGCACCTCGACAGGGGGCAGCACCGGGGAGCTGTTTTTT.

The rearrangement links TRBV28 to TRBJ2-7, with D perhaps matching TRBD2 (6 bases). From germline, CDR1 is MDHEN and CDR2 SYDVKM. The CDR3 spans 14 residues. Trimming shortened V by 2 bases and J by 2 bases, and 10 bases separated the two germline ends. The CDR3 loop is CASSLRRGPYEQYF. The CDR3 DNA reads TGTGCCAGCAGTTTACGGAGGGGACCCTACGAGCAGTACTTC.

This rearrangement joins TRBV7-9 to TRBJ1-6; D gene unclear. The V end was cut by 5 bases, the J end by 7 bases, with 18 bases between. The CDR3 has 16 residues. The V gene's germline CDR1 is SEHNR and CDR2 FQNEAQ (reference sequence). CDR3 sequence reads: CASSLTSDFWNSPLHF. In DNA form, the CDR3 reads TGTGCCAGCAGCCTCACATCGGACTTCTGGAATTCACCCCTCCACTTT.

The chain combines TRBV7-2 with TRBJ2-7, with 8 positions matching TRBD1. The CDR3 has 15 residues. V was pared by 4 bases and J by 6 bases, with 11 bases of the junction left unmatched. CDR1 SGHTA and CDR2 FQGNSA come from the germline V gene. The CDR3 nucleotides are TGTGCCAGCAGCTCCAGGACAGGGATGGCGCGCGAGCAGTACTTC. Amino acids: CASSSRTGMAREQYF.

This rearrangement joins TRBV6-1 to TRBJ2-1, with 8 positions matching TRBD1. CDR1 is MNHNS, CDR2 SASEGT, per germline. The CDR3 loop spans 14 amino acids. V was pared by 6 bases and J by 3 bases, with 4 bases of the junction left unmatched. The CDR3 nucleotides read TGTGCCAGCAGCCGGGACAGGAACTACAATGAGCAGTTCTTC. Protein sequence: CASSRDRNYNEQFF.

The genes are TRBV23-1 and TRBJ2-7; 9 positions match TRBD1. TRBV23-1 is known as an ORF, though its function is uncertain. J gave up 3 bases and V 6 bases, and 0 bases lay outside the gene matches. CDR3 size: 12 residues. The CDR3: CASRDRGYEQYF. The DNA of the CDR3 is TGCGCCAGCAGGGACAGGGGCTACGAGCAGTACTTC.

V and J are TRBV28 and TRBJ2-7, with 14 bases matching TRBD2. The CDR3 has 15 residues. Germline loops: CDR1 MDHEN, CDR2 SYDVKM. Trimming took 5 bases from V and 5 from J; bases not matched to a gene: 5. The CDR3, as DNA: TGTGCCAGCAGTCGCCCGGGACTAGCGGGAGACGAGCAGTACTTC. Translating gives CASSRPGLAGDEQYF.

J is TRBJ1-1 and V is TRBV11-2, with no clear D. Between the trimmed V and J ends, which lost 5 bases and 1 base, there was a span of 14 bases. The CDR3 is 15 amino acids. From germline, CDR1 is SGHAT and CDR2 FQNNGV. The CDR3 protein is CASSQLGGTNTEAFF. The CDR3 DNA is TGTGCCAGCAGCCAGCTGGGAGGTACGAACACTGAAGCTTTCTTT.

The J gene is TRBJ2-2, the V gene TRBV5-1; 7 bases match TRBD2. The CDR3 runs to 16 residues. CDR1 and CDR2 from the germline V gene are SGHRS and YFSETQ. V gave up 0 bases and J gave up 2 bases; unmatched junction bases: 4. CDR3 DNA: TGCGCCAGCAGCTTGGAGGCTAGCGGTAACACCGGGGAGCTGTTTTTT. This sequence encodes CASSLEASGNTGELFF.

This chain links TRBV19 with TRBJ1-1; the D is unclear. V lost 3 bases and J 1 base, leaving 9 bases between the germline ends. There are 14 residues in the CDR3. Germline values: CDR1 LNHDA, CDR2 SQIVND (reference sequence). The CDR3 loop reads CASSMSRQNTEAFF. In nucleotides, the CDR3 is TGTGCCAGTAGTATGTCCAGGCAGAACACTGAAGCTTTCTTT.

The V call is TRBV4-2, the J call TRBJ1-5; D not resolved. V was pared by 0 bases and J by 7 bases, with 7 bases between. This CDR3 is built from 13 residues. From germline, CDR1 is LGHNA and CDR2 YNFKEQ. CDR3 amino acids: CASSQDMGQPQHF. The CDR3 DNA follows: TGTGCCAGCAGCCAAGATATGGGCCAGCCCCAGCATTTT.

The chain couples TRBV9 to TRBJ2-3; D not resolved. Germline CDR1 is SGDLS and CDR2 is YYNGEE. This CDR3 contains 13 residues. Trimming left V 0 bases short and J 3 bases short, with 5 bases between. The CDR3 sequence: CASSVVQTDTQYF. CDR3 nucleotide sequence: TGTGCCAGCAGCGTAGTCCAGACAGATACGCAGTATTTT.

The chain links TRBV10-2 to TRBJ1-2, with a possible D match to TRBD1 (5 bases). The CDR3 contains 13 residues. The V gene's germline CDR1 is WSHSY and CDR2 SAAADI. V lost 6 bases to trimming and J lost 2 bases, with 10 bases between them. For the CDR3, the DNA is TGCGCCAGCAGGGGGCTCAAAAACTATGGCTACACCTTC. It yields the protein CASRGLKNYGYTF.

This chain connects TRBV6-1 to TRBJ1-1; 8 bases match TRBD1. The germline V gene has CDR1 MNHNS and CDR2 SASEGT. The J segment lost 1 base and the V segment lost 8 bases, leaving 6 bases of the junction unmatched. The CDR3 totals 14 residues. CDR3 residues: CASRWGTGNTEAFF. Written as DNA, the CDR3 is TGTGCCAGCCGTTGGGGGACAGGGAACACTGAAGCTTTCTTT.

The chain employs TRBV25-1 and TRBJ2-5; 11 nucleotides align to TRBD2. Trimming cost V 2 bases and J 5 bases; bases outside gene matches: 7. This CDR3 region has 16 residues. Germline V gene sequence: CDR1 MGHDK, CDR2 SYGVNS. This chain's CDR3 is CASSEAGLAVRETQYF. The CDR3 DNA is TGTGCCAGCAGTGAAGCGGGACTAGCGGTGCGGGAGACCCAGTACTTC.

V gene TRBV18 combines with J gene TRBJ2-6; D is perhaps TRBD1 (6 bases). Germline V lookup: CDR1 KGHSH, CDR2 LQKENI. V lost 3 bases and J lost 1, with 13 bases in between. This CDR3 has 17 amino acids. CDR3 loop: CASSPFQGRSGANVLTF. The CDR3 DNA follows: TGTGCCAGCTCACCGTTCCAGGGGAGATCTGGGGCCAACGTCCTGACTTTC.

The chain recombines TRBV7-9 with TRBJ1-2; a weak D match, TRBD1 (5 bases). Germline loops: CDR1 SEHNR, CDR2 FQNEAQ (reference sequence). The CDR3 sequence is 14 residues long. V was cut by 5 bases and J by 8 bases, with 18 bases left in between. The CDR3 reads CASSLFEAGQGYTF. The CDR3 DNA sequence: TGTGCCAGCAGCCTGTTTGAGGCAGGGCAGGGCTACACCTTC.

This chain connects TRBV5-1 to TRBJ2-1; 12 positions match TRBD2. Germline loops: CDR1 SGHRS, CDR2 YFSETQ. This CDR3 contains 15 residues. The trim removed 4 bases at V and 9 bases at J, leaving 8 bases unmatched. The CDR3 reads CASSALAGGPSEQFF. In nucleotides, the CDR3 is TGCGCCAGCAGCGCCCTAGCGGGGGGGCCCAGTGAGCAGTTCTTC.

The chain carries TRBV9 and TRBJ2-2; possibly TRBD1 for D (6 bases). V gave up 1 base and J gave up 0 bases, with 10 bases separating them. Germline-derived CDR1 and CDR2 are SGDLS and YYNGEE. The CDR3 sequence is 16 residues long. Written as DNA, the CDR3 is TGTGCCAGCAGCGTACTCGGGACACCGAACACCGGGGAGCTGTTTTTT. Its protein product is CASSVLGTPNTGELFF. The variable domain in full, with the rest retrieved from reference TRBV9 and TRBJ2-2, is DSGVTQTPKHLITATGQRVTLRCSPRSGDLSVYWYQQSLDQGLQFLIQYYNGEERAKGNILERFSAQQFPDLHSELNLSSLELGDSALYFCASSVLGTPNTGELFFGEGSRLTVL.

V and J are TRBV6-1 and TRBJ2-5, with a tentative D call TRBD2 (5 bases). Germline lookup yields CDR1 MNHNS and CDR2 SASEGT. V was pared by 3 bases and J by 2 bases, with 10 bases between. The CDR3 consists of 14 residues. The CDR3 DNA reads TGTGCCAGCAGTGACCGACGGGGTCAAGAGACCCAGTACTTC. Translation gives CASSDRRGQETQYF.

The CDR3 region is CASRSRGALSYGYTF. CDR3 bases: TGTGCCAGCAGGTCCCGGGGGGCGCTTAGCTATGGCTACACCTTC. This chain joins TRBV6-5 and TRBJ1-2, with D possibly being TRBD1 (6 bases). Deletions cut 6 bases from V and 4 bases from J, with 18 bases between. Per germline, CDR1 MNHEY and CDR2 SVGAGI. The CDR3 is made up of 15 amino acids.

The CDR3 DNA is TGTGCCAGCAATAGGGGACAGGGTCTCCATGAGCAGTTCTTC. The encoded protein is CASNRGQGLHEQFF. The chain couples TRBV27 to TRBJ2-1; 9 bases are shared with TRBD1. This CDR3 comprises 14 residues. In germline, CDR1 is MNHEY, CDR2 SMNVEV (reference sequence). The J segment lost 8 bases and the V segment lost 7 bases, leaving 9 bases of the junction unmatched.

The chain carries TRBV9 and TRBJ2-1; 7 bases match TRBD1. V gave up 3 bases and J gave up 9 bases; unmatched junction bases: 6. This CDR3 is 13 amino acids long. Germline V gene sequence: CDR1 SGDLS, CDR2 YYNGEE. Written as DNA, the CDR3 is TGTGCCAGCAGCGCCTTGACAGGGACTGAGCAGTTCTTC. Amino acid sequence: CASSALTGTEQFF. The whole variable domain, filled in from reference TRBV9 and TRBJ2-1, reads DSGVTQTPKHLITATGQRVTLRCSPRSGDLSVYWYQQSLDQGLQFLIQYYNGEERAKGNILERFSAQQFPDLHSELNLSSLELGDSALYFCASSALTGTEQFFGPGTRLTVL.

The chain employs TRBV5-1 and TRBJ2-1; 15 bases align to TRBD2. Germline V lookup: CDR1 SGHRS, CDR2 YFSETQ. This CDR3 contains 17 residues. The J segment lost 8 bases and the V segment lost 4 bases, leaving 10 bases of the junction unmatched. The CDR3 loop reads CASSAGTSGGWDDEQFF. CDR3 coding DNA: TGCGCCAGCAGCGCCGGGACTAGCGGGGGGTGGGACGATGAGCAGTTCTTC. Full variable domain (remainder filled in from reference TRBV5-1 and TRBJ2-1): KAGVTQTPRYLIKTRGQQVTLSCSPISGHRSVSWYQQTPGQGLQFLFEYFSETQRNKGNFPGRFSGRQFSNSRSEMNVSTLELGDSALYLCASSAGTSGGWDDEQFFGPGTRLTVL.

The CDR3 DNA sequence: TGTGCCAGCAGCCGACCCGACAGGGGCAACACTGAAGCTTTCTTT. Encoded protein: CASSRPDRGNTEAFF. The chain has TRBV11-1 and TRBJ1-1; 8 bases line up with TRBD1. V was clipped by 5 bases and J by 2 bases; unmatched bases: 7. The germline CDR1 and CDR2 sequences are SGHAT and FQDESV (reference sequence). The CDR3 runs 15 residues.

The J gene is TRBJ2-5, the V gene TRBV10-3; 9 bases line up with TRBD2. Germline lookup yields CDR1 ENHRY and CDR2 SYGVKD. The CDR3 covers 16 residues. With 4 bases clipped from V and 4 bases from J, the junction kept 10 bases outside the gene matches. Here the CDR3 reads CAISARLAEEGETQYF. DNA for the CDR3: TGTGCCATCAGTGCAAGACTAGCGGAGGAGGGAGAGACCCAGTACTTC.

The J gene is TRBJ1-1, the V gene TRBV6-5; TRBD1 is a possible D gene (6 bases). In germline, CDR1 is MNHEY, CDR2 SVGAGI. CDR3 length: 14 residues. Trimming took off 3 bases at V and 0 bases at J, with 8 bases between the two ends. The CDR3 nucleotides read TGTGCCAGCAGTTATTCAGGGGTGAACACTGAAGCTTTCTTT. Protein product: CASSYSGVNTEAFF.